This T cell receptor beta chain was identified during a study of control samples from healthy donors and cancer patients (TCRdb year 2020). Worth noting for this clone: The antigen it binds to is not known. Base-call qualities are not available, and no considerably larger clone is one nucleotide away.

The method was the immunoSEQ multiplex PCR assay. TCRdb's version of the immuneACCESS table is confined to in-frame rearrangements and falls short of the full clone set. An unresolved V gene accounts for under half of the shortfall where checked; the remainder is of unknown origin. In this sample the table shows roughly 150,000 clones, approximately 90% of which occur a single time. The leading ten clones occupy roughly 0.64% of the sample. Trimming takes 1 base off V and 3 bases off J; junction bases not matched to a gene: 9. Including cysteine and phenylalanine, the CDR3 has 17 amino acids. Only the CDR3 region is kept as DNA, spanning 51 bases read in frame from base 1. Looking up the germline V gene (reference sequence) yields CDR1 SEHNR and CDR2 FQNEAQ.

Sequencing was performed on blood. The chain employs TRBV7-9 and TRBJ1-5, with 7 junctional bases fitting TRBD1. The clonotype comes from a woman in her twenties or thirties in good health. The CDR3 amino acid sequence is: CASSLGGAGGDNQPQHF. The DNA reads as follows: TGTGCCAGCAGCTTAGGAGGGGCAGGGGGAGACAATCAGCCCCAGCATTTT.